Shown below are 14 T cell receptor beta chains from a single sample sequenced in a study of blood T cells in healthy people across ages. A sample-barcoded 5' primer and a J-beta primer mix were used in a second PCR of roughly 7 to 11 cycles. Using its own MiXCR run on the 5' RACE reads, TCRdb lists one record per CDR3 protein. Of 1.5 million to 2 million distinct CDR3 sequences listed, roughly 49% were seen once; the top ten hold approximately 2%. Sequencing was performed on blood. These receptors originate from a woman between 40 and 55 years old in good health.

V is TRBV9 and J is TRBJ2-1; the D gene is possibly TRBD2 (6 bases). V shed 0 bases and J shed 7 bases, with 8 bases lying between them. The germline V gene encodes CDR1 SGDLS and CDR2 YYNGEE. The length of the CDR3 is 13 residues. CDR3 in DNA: TGTGCCAGCAGCGTAGGACGGGGGAATGAGCAGTTCTTC. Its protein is CASSVGRGNEQFF.

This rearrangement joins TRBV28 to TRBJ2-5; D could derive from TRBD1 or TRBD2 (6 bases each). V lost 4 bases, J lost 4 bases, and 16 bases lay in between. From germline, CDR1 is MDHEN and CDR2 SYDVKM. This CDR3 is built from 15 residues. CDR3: CASSSGDTRGETQYF. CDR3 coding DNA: TGTGCCAGCAGTTCGGGGGACACCCGGGGAGAGACCCAGTACTTC.

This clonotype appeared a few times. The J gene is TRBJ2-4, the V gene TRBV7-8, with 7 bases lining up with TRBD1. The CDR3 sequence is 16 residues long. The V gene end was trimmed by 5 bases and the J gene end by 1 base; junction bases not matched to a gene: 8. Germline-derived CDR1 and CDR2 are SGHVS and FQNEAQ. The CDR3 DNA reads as TGTGCCAGCAGCAACACAGGGGCGGCGGCCAAAAACATTCAGTACTTC. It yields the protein CASSNTGAAAKNIQYF.

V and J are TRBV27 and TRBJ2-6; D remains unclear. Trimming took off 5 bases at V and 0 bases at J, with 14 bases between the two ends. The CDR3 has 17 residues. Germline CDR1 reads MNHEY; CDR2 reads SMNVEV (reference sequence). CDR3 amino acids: CASSPYWTGSGANVLTF. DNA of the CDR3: TGTGCCAGCAGTCCCTACTGGACGGGCTCTGGGGCCAACGTCCTGACTTTC.

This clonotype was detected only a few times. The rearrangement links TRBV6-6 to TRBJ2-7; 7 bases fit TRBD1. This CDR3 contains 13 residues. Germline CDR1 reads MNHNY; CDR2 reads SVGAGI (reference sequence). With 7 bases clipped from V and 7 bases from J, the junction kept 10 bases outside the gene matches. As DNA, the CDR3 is TGTGCCAGCACCGACAGGGAAGGCAATGAGCAGTACTTC. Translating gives CASTDREGNEQYF.

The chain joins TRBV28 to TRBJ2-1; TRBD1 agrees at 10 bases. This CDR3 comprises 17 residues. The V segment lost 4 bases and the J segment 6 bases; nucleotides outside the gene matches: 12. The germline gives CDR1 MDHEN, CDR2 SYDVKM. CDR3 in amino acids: CASSSHGTGVRANEQFF. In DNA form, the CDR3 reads TGTGCCAGCAGTTCCCACGGGACAGGGGTTCGGGCCAATGAGCAGTTCTTC.

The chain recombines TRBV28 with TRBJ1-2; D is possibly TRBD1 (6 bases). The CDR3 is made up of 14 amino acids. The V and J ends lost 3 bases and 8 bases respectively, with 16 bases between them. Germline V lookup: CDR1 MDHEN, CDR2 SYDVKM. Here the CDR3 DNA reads TGTGCCAGCAGTTTGGGGGGGCCGCCGTGGGGCTACACCTTC. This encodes CASSLGGPPWGYTF.

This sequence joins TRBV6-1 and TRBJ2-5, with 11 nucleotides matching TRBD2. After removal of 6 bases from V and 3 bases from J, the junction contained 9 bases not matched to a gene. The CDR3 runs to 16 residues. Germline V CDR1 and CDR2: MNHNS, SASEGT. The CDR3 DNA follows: TGTGCCAGCAGCAAGATCGTACTAGCGGGGGAAGAGACCCAGTACTTC. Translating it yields CASSKIVLAGEETQYF.

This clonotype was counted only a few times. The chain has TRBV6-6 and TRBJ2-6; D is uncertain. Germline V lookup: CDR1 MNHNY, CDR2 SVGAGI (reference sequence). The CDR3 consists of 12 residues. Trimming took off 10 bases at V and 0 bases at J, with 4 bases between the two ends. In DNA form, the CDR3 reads TGTGCCACCTACTCTGGGGCCAACGTCCTGACTTTC. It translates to CATYSGANVLTF.

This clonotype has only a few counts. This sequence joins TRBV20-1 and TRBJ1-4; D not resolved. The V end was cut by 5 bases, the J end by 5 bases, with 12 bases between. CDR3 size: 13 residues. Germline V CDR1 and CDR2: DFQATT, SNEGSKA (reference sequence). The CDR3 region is CSAGRTSNEKLFF. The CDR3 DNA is TGCAGTGCTGGCCGGACCTCCAATGAAAAACTGTTTTTT.

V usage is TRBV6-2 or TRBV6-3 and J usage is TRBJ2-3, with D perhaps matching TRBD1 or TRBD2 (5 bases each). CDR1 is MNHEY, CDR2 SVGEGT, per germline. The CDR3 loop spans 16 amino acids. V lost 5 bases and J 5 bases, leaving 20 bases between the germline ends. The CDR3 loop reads CASSGRDPGGRDTQYF. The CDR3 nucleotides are TGTGCCAGCAGTGGCCGGGACCCCGGTGGTAGAGATACGCAGTATTTT.

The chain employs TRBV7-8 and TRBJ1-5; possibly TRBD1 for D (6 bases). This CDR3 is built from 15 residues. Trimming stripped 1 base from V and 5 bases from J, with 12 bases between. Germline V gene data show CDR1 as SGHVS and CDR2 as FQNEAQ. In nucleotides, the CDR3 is TGTGCCAGCAGCTTAGTAAGGGGGGGCGATCAGCCCCAGCATTTT. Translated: CASSLVRGGDQPQHF.

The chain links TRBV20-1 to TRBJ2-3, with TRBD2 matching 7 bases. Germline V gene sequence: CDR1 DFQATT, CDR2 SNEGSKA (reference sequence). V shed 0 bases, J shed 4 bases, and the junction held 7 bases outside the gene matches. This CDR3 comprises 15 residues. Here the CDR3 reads CSARDIGGLPDTQYF. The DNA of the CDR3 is TGCAGTGCTAGAGATATCGGGGGGTTGCCAGATACGCAGTATTTT.

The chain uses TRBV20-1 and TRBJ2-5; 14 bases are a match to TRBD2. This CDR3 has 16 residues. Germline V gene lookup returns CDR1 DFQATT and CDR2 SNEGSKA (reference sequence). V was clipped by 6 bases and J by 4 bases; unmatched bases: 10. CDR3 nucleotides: TGCAGTGCCAGTATAATCGGGACTAGCGGGGGAGAGACCCAGTACTTC. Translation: CSASIIGTSGGETQYF.